This entry is about one T cell receptor beta chain. CDR3 length: 14 residues. In germline, CDR1 is SGHDT, CDR2 YYEEEE. V lost 3 bases and J lost 0, with 6 bases in between. The record originates from a study of shared clonotypes between healthy human individuals. Study as a whole: Each donor had three CD4 naive, three CD4 memory, two CD8 naive and one CD8 memory plate.

This table comes from immunoSEQ multiplex PCR, and its TCRdb copy is limited to in-frame clones, with some not included. This sample carries more than 850,000 clones, approximately 80% of them seen once, and the ten largest clones take 0.5% to 0.6%. Sequencing used memory CD4+ T cells from PBMCs. Subset defined: CD45RA-negative fraction. V is TRBV5-6 and J is TRBJ2-2, with D unclear. The TCR originated in a young man in good health. Some clones in this sample may be carry-over from other donors' samples. In DNA, the CDR3 is TGTGCCAGCAGCTCTAGACCGAACACCGGGGAGCTGTTTTTT. Amino acids: CASSSRPNTGELFF.